These 8 T cell receptor beta chains share one sample of origin, sequenced in a study of blood T cell repertoires in COVID-19. Sequencing used immunoSEQ multiplex PCR; TCRdb keeps in-frame clones, though not all of them. The sample has approximately 150,000 clones, approximately 80% seen once; the top ten hold roughly 1.6%. Sequencing was carried out using peripheral blood. The receptors here all came from a human donor in a cohort sampled during active COVID-19.

V usage is TRBV28 and J usage is TRBJ2-7; 7 bases align to TRBD2. Trimming at V came to 5 bases and at J to 0 bases, leaving 4 bases not matched to a gene. Germline V gene data show CDR1 as MDHEN and CDR2 as SYDVKM. The CDR3 has 14 residues. The DNA of the CDR3 is TGTGCCAGCAGTCCCCGGGACTACTCCTACGAGCAGTACTTC. This gives the protein CASSPRDYSYEQYF. Full variable domain (remainder filled in from reference TRBV28 and TRBJ2-7): DVKVTQSSRYLVKRTGEKVFLECVQDMDHENMFWYRQDPGLGLRLIYFSYDVKMKEKGDIPEGYSVSREKKERFSLILESASTNQTSMYLCASSPRDYSYEQYFGPGTRLTVT.

The chain has TRBV9 and TRBJ1-5; TRBD1 might be the D (6 bases). Trimming pared 1 base from V and 2 bases from J, leaving 7 bases between. Germline V gene data show CDR1 as SGDLS and CDR2 as YYNGEE. This CDR3 contains 14 residues. The CDR3 region has the DNA TGTGCCAGCAGCGTATCAGGGGGCAATCAGCCCCAGCATTTT. Amino acids: CASSVSGGNQPQHF.

The CDR3 region has the DNA TGTGCCAGTACCTCGGCGGTGCCCGCTAGCGGTTCCTACGAGCAGTACTTC. Amino acids: CASTSAVPASGSYEQYF. The chain combines TRBV19 with TRBJ2-7; 7 bases are shared with TRBD2. The ends lost 7 bases at V and 1 base at J; junction bases unmatched: 16. The V gene's germline CDR1 is LNHDA and CDR2 SQIVND (reference sequence). The CDR3 loop spans 17 amino acids.

This chain uses TRBV18 with TRBJ2-1; 9 nucleotides align to TRBD2. The V and J ends lost 3 bases and 2 bases, in that order; junction bases with no gene match: 2. The CDR3 loop spans 15 amino acids. Germline V gene sequence: CDR1 KGHSH, CDR2 LQKENI. For the CDR3, the DNA is TGTGCCAGCTCACCGGGACTAGCTCCCTACAATGAGCAGTTCTTC. Translating gives CASSPGLAPYNEQFF. Supplemented by reference TRBV18 and TRBJ2-1, the full variable domain reads NAGVMQNPRHLVRRRGQEARLRCSPMKGHSHVYWYRQLPEEGLKFMVYLQKENIIDESGMPKERFSAEFPKEGPSILRIQQVVRGDSAAYFCASSPGLAPYNEQFFGPGTRLTVL.

This sequence joins TRBV27 and TRBJ2-1, with TRBD2 matching over 11 bases. CDR1 and CDR2 from the germline V gene are MNHEY and SMNVEV (reference sequence). The CDR3 has 17 residues. With 5 bases clipped from V and 5 bases from J, the junction kept 11 bases outside the gene matches. This CDR3 is CASSQQVLAGVNNEQFF. The CDR3 nucleotides read TGTGCCAGCAGTCAACAGGTACTAGCGGGAGTTAACAATGAGCAGTTCTTC.

The V and J genes are TRBV30 and TRBJ1-1; possible D gene TRBD1, 6 bases. V gave up 4 bases and J gave up 1 base, with 10 bases separating them. From germline, CDR1 is GTSNPN and CDR2 SVGIG (reference sequence). The CDR3 has 13 residues. CDR3 loop: CAWTGVWNTEAFF. The CDR3 coding sequence is TGTGCCTGGACAGGGGTTTGGAACACTGAAGCTTTCTTT.

V gene TRBV9 combines with J gene TRBJ2-5; D might be TRBD2 (5 bases). Germline assignment: CDR1 SGDLS and CDR2 YYNGEE. Trimming cost V 4 bases and J 5 bases, with 18 bases left between them. There are 15 residues in the CDR3. The CDR3 DNA reads as TGTGCCAGCAGCCCTCGAGGGCCGTTTGGGGAGACCCAGTACTTC. It specifies CASSPRGPFGETQYF.

This sequence joins TRBV5-4 and TRBJ2-2; no clear D. V shed 1 base and J shed 2 bases, with 6 bases lying between them. Germline V lookup: CDR1 SGHNT, CDR2 YYREEE (reference sequence). The CDR3 contains 14 residues. The CDR3: CASSLFSNTGELFF. CDR3 DNA sequence: TGTGCCAGCAGCTTGTTCTCCAACACCGGGGAGCTGTTTTTT.